This TCR beta chain was identified in a study of Ad26.COV2.S vaccination and SARS-CoV-2 variants. Broader study findings: For non-spike TCRs, breadth in vaccine recipients resembled that in placebo recipients.

Trimming stripped 6 bases from V and 9 bases from J, with 21 bases between. The CDR3 extends over 15 amino acids. Germline loops: CDR1 PRHDT, CDR2 FYEKMQ (reference sequence). Concerning this clone: Its target is unknown.

Generated by immunoSEQ multiplex PCR, the TCRdb table keeps only in-frame clones and is missing some. The sample has hundreds of thousands of clones, approximately 90% seen once. The specimen comprised peripheral blood, sampled after recovery from COVID-19. The chain links TRBV13 to TRBJ2-1, with D perhaps matching TRBD2 (6 bases). The receptor was derived from a human donor who had recovered from COVID-19. DNA of the CDR3: TGTGCCAGCAGTTCTTCCCCGCGGGCAGCGGGTGAGCAGTTCTTC. This translates into CASSSSPRAAGEQFF.